This T cell receptor beta chain was observed in a study of blood T cell repertoires in COVID-19. TCRdb's table, derived via immunoSEQ multiplex PCR, lists solely in-frame clones and lacks some. This table holds more than 45,000 clones, under 95% found once. Sequenced material: peripheral blood. This TCR came from a man aged 65 to 79 with active COVID-19.

CDR3 DNA: TGCGCCAGCAGTGAGAGGGGGTTTGGCTACACCTTC. It codes for CASSERGFGYTF. V and J are TRBV10-2 and TRBJ1-2; D is perhaps TRBD1 (6 bases). V was shortened by 2 bases and J by 7 bases, with 8 bases between the two germline ends. The germline V gene has CDR1 WSHSY and CDR2 SAAADI. The CDR3 totals 12 residues.